These T cell receptor beta chains were read from a single sample in a study of response to subunit inactivated influenza vaccine. TCRdb called the RT-PCR reads again in MiXCR, with one record for every CDR3 protein. In the table there are around 170,000 distinct CDR3 sequences, around 11% of which are singletons. The specimen was CD8+ T cells sorted from PBMCs, collected around 25 months after vaccination. The receptors derive from a man between 50 and 75 years old who received an inactivated influenza vaccine. Both conserved end residues are part of each CDR3. The D gene is left open where the match is weak. The listing skips clone size in some rows; elsewhere it reads once, few, many or a size class.

abundance	v_gene	j_gene	d_gene	CDR3aa	CDR3nt
-	TRBV12-3/TRBV12-4	TRBJ1-3	TRBD1	CASSLGQGSGNTIYF	TGTGCCAGCAGTTTAGGACAGGGCTCTGGAAACACCATATATTTT
many	TRBV12-5	TRBJ2-1	TRBD1	CASGPRTGYNEQFF	TGTGCTAGTGGTCCCAGGACAGGGTACAATGAGCAGTTCTTC
few	TRBV9	TRBJ2-2	-	CASSVPESGAAEGELFF	TGTGCCAGCAGCGTGCCGGAGTCGGGAGCTGCAGAAGGGGAGCTGTTTTTT
many	TRBV7-9	TRBJ2-7	-	CASSLEFSEQYF	TGTGCCAGCAGCTTAGAATTTAGTGAGCAGTACTTC
-	TRBV6-1	TRBJ2-7	TRBD2	CASSPNPAGVSYEQYF	TGTGCCAGCAGTCCTAACCCGGCGGGAGTATCCTACGAGCAGTACTTC
-	TRBV28	TRBJ2-5	-	CASSLVSETQYF	TGTGCCAGCAGTTTAGTAAGCGAGACCCAGTACTTC
many	TRBV4-2	TRBJ2-1	-	CASSQDRAMGDNEQFF	TGTGCCAGCAGCCAAGATAGGGCTATGGGGGATAATGAGCAGTTCTTC
many	TRBV11-2	TRBJ2-1	-	CASSLVVQGPYNEQFF	TGTGCCAGCAGCTTAGTAGTGCAGGGCCCATACAATGAGCAGTTCTTC
few	TRBV7-3	TRBJ2-1	TRBD2	CASSSSGSGDEQFF	TGTGCCAGCAGCTCAAGCGGGAGTGGCGATGAGCAGTTCTTC
few	TRBV20-1	TRBJ1-1	-	CSASLGANTEAFF	TGCAGTGCTAGTTTGGGGGCGAACACTGAAGCTTTCTTT
few	TRBV9	TRBJ2-4	TRBD2	CASSPSGALAKNIQYF	TGTGCCAGCAGCCCTAGCGGAGCCCTAGCCAAAAACATTCAGTACTTC
-	TRBV29-1	TRBJ2-2	-	CSVLLGAPPNTGELFF	TGCAGCGTTCTCCTTGGGGCACCACCTAACACCGGGGAGCTGTTTTTT
-	TRBV4-3	TRBJ1-1	TRBD1	CASSLSYRGMMNTEAFF	TGCGCCAGCAGCTTAAGTTACAGGGGCATGATGAACACTGAAGCTTTCTTT
-	TRBV3-1	TRBJ2-3	-	CASSLLDSSTRTDTQYF	TGTGCCAGCAGCCTTTTGGACTCCTCAACTCGCACAGATACGCAGTATTTT
few	TRBV7-2	TRBJ2-5	TRBD2	CASSYSGNQETQYF	TGTGCCAGCTCATATAGCGGGAACCAAGAGACCCAGTACTTC
-	TRBV6-5	TRBJ1-5	TRBD1	CASSSGTGSGQPQHF	TGTGCCAGCAGTTCCGGGACAGGATCAGGTCAGCCCCAGCATTTT
-	TRBV7-9	TRBJ2-7	-	CASSFPGREQYF	TGTGCCAGCAGCTTTCCAGGCCGCGAGCAGTACTTC
few	TRBV4-3	TRBJ2-7	-	CASSRSQGVGYEQYF	TGCGCCAGCAGTCGTTCGCAGGGAGTTGGCTACGAGCAGTACTTC
few	TRBV3-1	TRBJ2-7	TRBD2	CASTPGRGSYEQYF	TGTGCCAGCACCCCAGGGAGGGGATCCTACGAGCAGTACTTC
few	TRBV6-2/TRBV6-3	TRBJ2-7	TRBD2	CASSYSRTSGGYEQYF	TGTGCCAGCAGTTACTCGAGGACTAGCGGGGGGTACGAGCAGTACTTC
-	TRBV7-9	TRBJ1-1	-	CASSLAPRGAFF	TGTGCCAGCAGCTTAGCGCCTAGGGGGGCTTTCTTT
-	TRBV27	TRBJ2-1	TRBD1	CASSPQGYPNEQFF	TGTGCCAGCAGTCCACAGGGGTACCCCAATGAGCAGTTCTTC
many	TRBV12-3/TRBV12-4	TRBJ1-1	-	CASSFGGNTEAFF	TGTGCCAGCAGTTTCGGAGGGAACACTGAAGCTTTCTTT
-	TRBV12-3/TRBV12-4	TRBJ2-3	TRBD1	CASSSATTGRYTDTQYF	TGTGCCAGCAGCAGCGCTACGACAGGGCGATACACAGATACGCAGTATTTT
few	TRBV7-9	TRBJ2-2	TRBD2	CASSLAPAGNGGELFF	TGTGCCAGCAGCTTAGCACCAGCGGGGAACGGCGGGGAGCTGTTTTTT
-	TRBV4-3	TRBJ1-1	-	CASSQVVTPNTEAFF	TGCGCCAGCAGCCAAGTGGTGACACCGAACACTGAAGCTTTCTTT
few	TRBV3-1	TRBJ2-4	-	CVSSPGTAKNIQYF	TGTGTCAGCAGCCCCGGGACAGCCAAAAACATTCAGTACTTC
few	TRBV5-6	TRBJ2-3	TRBD1	CASSLETGGADTQYF	TGTGCCAGCAGCTTGGAGACAGGGGGCGCAGATACGCAGTATTTT
-	TRBV13	TRBJ2-3	TRBD2	CASSPATSGAGDTQYF	TGTGCCAGCAGCCCCGCGACTAGCGGAGCCGGAGATACGCAGTATTTT